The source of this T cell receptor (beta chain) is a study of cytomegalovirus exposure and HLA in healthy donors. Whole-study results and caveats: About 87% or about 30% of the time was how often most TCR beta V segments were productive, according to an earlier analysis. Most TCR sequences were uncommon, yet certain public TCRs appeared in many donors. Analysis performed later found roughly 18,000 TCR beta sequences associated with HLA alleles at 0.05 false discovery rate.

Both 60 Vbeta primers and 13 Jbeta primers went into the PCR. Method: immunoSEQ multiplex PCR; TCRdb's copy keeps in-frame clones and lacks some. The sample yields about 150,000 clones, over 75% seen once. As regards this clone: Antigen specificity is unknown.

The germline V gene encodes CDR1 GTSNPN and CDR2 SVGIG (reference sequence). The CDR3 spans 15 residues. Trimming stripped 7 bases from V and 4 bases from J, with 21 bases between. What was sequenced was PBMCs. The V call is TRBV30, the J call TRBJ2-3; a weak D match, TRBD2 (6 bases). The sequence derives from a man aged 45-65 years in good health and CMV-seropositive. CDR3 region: CAYGPLSGSADTQYF. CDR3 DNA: TGTGCCTATGGACCCCTGTCCGGGAGTGCAGATACGCAGTATTTT.